This is a list of T cell receptor beta chains from one sample in a study of blood T cell repertoires in COVID-19. This table comes from immunoSEQ multiplex PCR, and its TCRdb copy is limited to in-frame clones, with some not included. This table has more than 200,000 clones, about 85% appearing once. The sequenced material came from peripheral blood. The receptor source for this set is a man aged 18-30 years with active or convalescent COVID-19. Each CDR3 is given with its conserved first and last residue. D genes are given only for firm matches. A row's size may be missing; if present it is once, few, many or a size class.

cdr3_length: 15; v_call: TRBV5-1; clone_size: NA; d_call: TRBD1; j_call: TRBJ2-2; cdr3_aa: CASSLATDRARELFF; cdr3_nt: TGCGCCAGCAGCTTGGCCACGGACAGGGCCCGGGAGCTGTTTTTT
cdr3_length: 13; v_call: TRBV30; clone_size: NA; d_call: TRBD1; j_call: TRBJ1-2; cdr3_aa: CAQDGQGIFGYTF; cdr3_nt: TGTGCCCAGGACGGACAGGGAATCTTTGGCTACACCTTC
cdr3_length: 17; v_call: TRBV11-2; clone_size: NA; d_call: NA; j_call: TRBJ2-5; cdr3_aa: CASSLDGLARKAETQYF; cdr3_nt: TGTGCCAGCAGCTTAGATGGGCTAGCGAGGAAGGCAGAGACCCAGTACTTC
cdr3_length: 15; v_call: TRBV4-3; clone_size: NA; d_call: TRBD1; j_call: TRBJ2-7; cdr3_aa: CASSQTHGTDYEQYF; cdr3_nt: TGCGCCAGCAGCCAAACACACGGGACAGACTACGAGCAGTACTTC
cdr3_length: 14; v_call: TRBV9; clone_size: NA; d_call: NA; j_call: TRBJ2-6; cdr3_aa: CASSAASWANVLTF; cdr3_nt: TGTGCCAGCAGCGCTGCGTCGTGGGCCAACGTCCTGACTTTC
cdr3_length: 15; v_call: TRBV28; clone_size: NA; d_call: NA; j_call: TRBJ1-1; cdr3_aa: CASRVGATPSTEAFF; cdr3_nt: TGTGCCAGCAGAGTAGGGGCGACCCCTTCCACTGAAGCTTTCTTT
cdr3_length: 15; v_call: TRBV2; clone_size: NA; d_call: TRBD2; j_call: TRBJ2-1; cdr3_aa: CASSLLAGVGNEQFF; cdr3_nt: TGTGCCAGCAGCCTACTAGCGGGAGTTGGCAATGAGCAGTTCTTC
cdr3_length: 16; v_call: TRBV5-4; clone_size: NA; d_call: TRBD2; j_call: TRBJ2-3; cdr3_aa: CASSWRGGQGTDTQYF; cdr3_nt: TGTGCCAGCAGTTGGCGGGGGGGCCAAGGCACAGATACGCAGTATTTT
cdr3_length: 16; v_call: TRBV3-1/TRBV3-2; clone_size: NA; d_call: TRBD2; j_call: TRBJ2-1; cdr3_aa: CASSQATSGSLNEQFF; cdr3_nt: TGTGCCAGCAGCCAAGCGACTAGCGGGAGTCTCAATGAGCAGTTCTTC
cdr3_length: 13; v_call: TRBV28; clone_size: NA; d_call: TRBD2; j_call: TRBJ2-7; cdr3_aa: CASSFSGTVRGWF; cdr3_nt: TGTGCCAGCAGTTTTAGCGGGACTGTACGTGGTTGGTTC
cdr3_length: 15; v_call: TRBV4-3; clone_size: NA; d_call: NA; j_call: TRBJ1-5; cdr3_aa: CASSQDGAGNQPQHF; cdr3_nt: TGCGCCAGCAGCCAAGATGGGGCCGGAAATCAGCCCCAGCATTTT
cdr3_length: 16; v_call: TRBV21-1; clone_size: NA; d_call: NA; j_call: TRBJ1-1; cdr3_aa: CASSAQGQDMNTEAFF; cdr3_nt: TGTGCCAGCAGCGCCCAGGGACAGGACATGAACACTGAAGCTTTCTTT
cdr3_length: 13; v_call: TRBV6-5; clone_size: NA; d_call: NA; j_call: TRBJ2-1; cdr3_aa: CASMRQGVNEQFF; cdr3_nt: TGTGCCAGCATGCGCCAGGGCGTCAATGAGCAGTTCTTC
cdr3_length: 16; v_call: TRBV9; clone_size: NA; d_call: TRBD2; j_call: TRBJ2-1; cdr3_aa: CASSALSGSSYNEQFF; cdr3_nt: TGTGCCAGCAGCGCCCTTAGCGGGAGCTCCTACAATGAGCAGTTCTTC
cdr3_length: 15; v_call: TRBV19; clone_size: once; d_call: TRBD1; j_call: TRBJ1-2; cdr3_aa: CASSSRDRRIYGYTF; cdr3_nt: TGTGCCAGTAGTAGCCGGGACAGAAGGATCTATGGCTACACCTTC
cdr3_length: 13; v_call: TRBV7-9; clone_size: NA; d_call: NA; j_call: TRBJ1-1; cdr3_aa: CASSLQGNTEAFF; cdr3_nt: TGTGCCAGCAGCTTACAGGGTAACACTGAAGCTTTCTTT
cdr3_length: 14; v_call: TRBV11-2; clone_size: once; d_call: NA; j_call: TRBJ1-5; cdr3_aa: CASSTRAGNQPQHF; cdr3_nt: TGTGCCAGCAGCACGCGCGCGGGTAATCAGCCCCAGCATTTT
cdr3_length: 15; v_call: TRBV5-6; clone_size: NA; d_call: TRBD1; j_call: TRBJ1-6; cdr3_aa: CASSLRTGVDSPLHF; cdr3_nt: TGTGCCAGCAGCTTGAGAACAGGGGTTGATTCACCCCTCCACTTT
cdr3_length: 13; v_call: TRBV11-2; clone_size: NA; d_call: NA; j_call: TRBJ1-2; cdr3_aa: CASSLGRASGYTF; cdr3_nt: TGTGCCAGCAGCTTAGGGCGGGCTTCGGGCTACACCTTC
cdr3_length: 13; v_call: TRBV29-1; clone_size: NA; d_call: TRBD1; j_call: TRBJ1-1; cdr3_aa: CSVYRTGASWAFF; cdr3_nt: TGCAGCGTTTACAGGACAGGGGCCTCGTGGGCTTTCTTT
cdr3_length: 14; v_call: TRBV10-2; clone_size: once; d_call: TRBD1; j_call: TRBJ1-5; cdr3_aa: CASSPGTGVQPQHF; cdr3_nt: TGCGCCAGCAGCCCCGGGACAGGGGTCCAGCCCCAGCATTTT
cdr3_length: 15; v_call: TRBV2; clone_size: NA; d_call: TRBD2; j_call: TRBJ2-5; cdr3_aa: CASSSSGGRPGTQYF; cdr3_nt: TGTGCCAGCAGTAGTAGCGGGGGCCGCCCCGGGACCCAGTACTTC
cdr3_length: 16; v_call: TRBV5-1; clone_size: NA; d_call: TRBD1; j_call: TRBJ1-6; cdr3_aa: CASSWDRDRGSSPLHF; cdr3_nt: TGCGCCAGCAGCTGGGACCGGGACAGGGGGAGCTCACCCCTCCACTTT
cdr3_length: 15; v_call: TRBV7-2; clone_size: NA; d_call: NA; j_call: TRBJ1-1; cdr3_aa: CASSRGRGANTEAFF; cdr3_nt: TGTGCCAGCAGCCGTGGACGGGGGGCTAACACTGAAGCTTTCTTT
cdr3_length: 14; v_call: TRBV6-5; clone_size: NA; d_call: NA; j_call: TRBJ1-1; cdr3_aa: CASSSLTGNTEAFF; cdr3_nt: TGTGCCAGCAGTTCCCTGACGGGGAACACTGAAGCTTTCTTT
cdr3_length: 18; v_call: TRBV9; clone_size: NA; d_call: TRBD2; j_call: TRBJ2-1; cdr3_aa: CASSVGLAGERVYNEQFF; cdr3_nt: TGTGCCAGCAGCGTAGGACTAGCGGGGGAGAGAGTCTACAATGAGCAGTTCTTC
cdr3_length: 18; v_call: TRBV5-8; clone_size: NA; d_call: NA; j_call: TRBJ2-1; cdr3_aa: CASSLERIQAPRGSEQFF; cdr3_nt: TGTGCCAGCAGCTTGGAAAGGATTCAGGCCCCAAGGGGTTCTGAGCAGTTCTTC
cdr3_length: 13; v_call: TRBV6-5; clone_size: many; d_call: NA; j_call: TRBJ2-1; cdr3_aa: CASKVSSGYEQFF; cdr3_nt: TGTGCCAGCAAGGTCTCCTCGGGGTATGAGCAGTTCTTC
cdr3_length: 14; v_call: TRBV6-5; clone_size: NA; d_call: NA; j_call: TRBJ2-5; cdr3_aa: CASSLQTGEETQYF; cdr3_nt: TGTGCCAGCAGTTTGCAGACAGGCGAAGAGACCCAGTACTTC
cdr3_length: 12; v_call: TRBV6-6; clone_size: NA; d_call: NA; j_call: TRBJ2-7; cdr3_aa: CASSYSIYEQYF; cdr3_nt: TGTGCCAGCAGTTACTCTATCTACGAGCAGTACTTC
cdr3_length: 14; v_call: TRBV5-6; clone_size: few; d_call: NA; j_call: TRBJ1-1; cdr3_aa: CASSLPTGSTEAFF; cdr3_nt: TGTGCCAGCAGCTTGCCCACAGGGAGCACTGAAGCTTTCTTT